This T cell receptor (beta chain) is drawn from a study of cytomegalovirus exposure and HLA in healthy donors. Study-level points and caveats: Cytomegalovirus association was assigned to more than 150 TCR beta chains.

Per the germline V gene, CDR1 is SGHDT and CDR2 is YYEEEE. With V trimmed by 1 base and J by 2 bases, 5 bases remained unmatched. This CDR3 has 16 amino acids. PCR used 60 Vbeta primers and 13 Jbeta primers. Sequencing was performed with immunoSEQ multiplex PCR; in TCRdb, only in-frame clones are kept and a portion is missing. The table shows about 130,000 clones, with about 80% occurring only once. This clone has a handful of counts. The antigen is undetermined. The TCR comes from a man aged 35 to 55 in good health and CMV-seronegative. Sequencing was carried out using PBMCs. This sequence joins TRBV5-6 and TRBJ2-2; 7 bases map to TRBD1. Written as DNA, the CDR3 is TGTGCCAGCAGCTTGTTTCGGACAGGCAACACCGGGGAGCTGTTTTTT. Translating gives CASSLFRTGNTGELFF.